The 10 T cell receptor beta chains below come from one sample, sequenced in a study of T-cell memory formation after mild COVID-19. TCRdb used MiXCR to reprocess the 5' RACE reads, holding one entry per CDR3 protein. The sample includes approximately 560,000 distinct CDR3 sequences, about 18% of them seen just once. Input material: PBMCs or a T cell subset sorted from them (not recorded which). The receptors derive from an adult woman who had mild COVID-19 (a few samples of this study predate the infection). Cell type and time point are not known.

This clonotype was recorded many times. The chain employs TRBV24-1 and TRBJ2-1, with 8 bases identical to TRBD1. V shed 2 bases, J shed 8 bases, and the junction held 10 bases outside the gene matches. The CDR3 runs to 16 residues. CDR1 is KGHDR and CDR2 is SFDVKD in the germline V gene. The CDR3 loop reads CATSDSRTGIIHEQFF. CDR3 nucleotides: TGTGCCACCAGTGATTCCCGGACAGGGATTATCCATGAGCAGTTCTTC.

Only a few counts were recorded for this clonotype. The chain recombines TRBV29-1 with TRBJ2-4; weak D call: TRBD2 (6 bases). CDR3 length equals 12 residues. V was trimmed by 7 bases and J by 1 base, leaving 8 bases between them. Per the germline V gene, CDR1 is SQVTM and CDR2 is ANQGSEA. CDR3 nucleotides: TGCAGCGGGAGGGGTGCCAAAAACATTCAGTACTTC. It translates to CSGRGAKNIQYF.

J is TRBJ1-2 and V is TRBV6-5; D is perhaps TRBD1 (5 bases). Germline CDR1 is MNHEY and CDR2 is SVGAGI. This CDR3 region has 15 residues. V gave up 7 bases and J gave up 0 bases, with 15 bases separating them. CDR3 sequence reads: CASKEKGSPNYGYTF. CDR3 DNA: TGTGCCAGCAAGGAGAAGGGGTCTCCTAACTATGGCTACACCTTC.

The rearrangement joins TRBV10-3 to TRBJ2-1; TRBD1 aligns across 9 bases. V was clipped by 8 bases and J by 4 bases; unmatched bases: 6. This CDR3 has 14 amino acids. Germline V gene data show CDR1 as ENHRY and CDR2 as SYGVKD. The CDR3 spells CAIAGTGLYNEQFF. The CDR3 region has the DNA TGTGCCATCGCCGGGACAGGGTTATACAATGAGCAGTTCTTC.

The chain carries TRBV2 and TRBJ2-7; perhaps TRBD1 as D (6 bases). The CDR3 consists of 13 residues. V was cut by 8 bases and J by 4 bases, with 15 bases left in between. Germline assignment: CDR1 SNHLY and CDR2 FYNNEI. The CDR3 here is CASSRTAKYEQYF. For the CDR3, the DNA is TGTGCCAGCTCCCGGACAGCCAAGTACGAGCAGTACTTC.

This chain links TRBV12-3 or TRBV12-4 with TRBJ1-3, with 9 bases that match TRBD1. Trimming removed 3 bases from V and 4 bases from J; junction bases left unmatched: 7. The CDR3 totals 16 residues. The CDR3 bases are TGTGCCAGCAGTTTCGAACAGGGGGCGTCGGGAAACACCATATATTTT. Protein product: CASSFEQGASGNTIYF.

This clonotype was detected only a few times. This sequence joins TRBV7-2 and TRBJ2-7; 10 bases map to TRBD2. The V gene's germline CDR1 is SGHTA and CDR2 FQGNSA. The junction had 13 bases not matched to a gene; V was cut back by 7 bases and J by 7 bases. The CDR3 is made up of 15 amino acids. The CDR3 reads CASTLRTSGIGEQYF. The CDR3 DNA sequence: TGTGCCAGCACCCTCCGGACTAGCGGAATAGGGGAGCAGTACTTC.

This clonotype has a handful of counts. The chain links TRBV10-3 to TRBJ2-5; perhaps TRBD2 as D (6 bases). CDR1 and CDR2 from the germline V gene are ENHRY and SYGVKD. The CDR3 sequence is 17 residues long. Trimming took off 2 bases at V and 4 bases at J, with 20 bases between the two ends. CDR3 nucleotides: TGTGCCATCAGTGAGGGGGGGACCGGGCCCCCGGGAGAGACCCAGTACTTC. Translated, it gives CAISEGGTGPPGETQYF.

This clonotype was counted a few times. This rearrangement joins TRBV4-1 to TRBJ2-1, with a weak D call TRBD1 (6 bases). This CDR3 comprises 15 residues. V lost 8 bases, J lost 5 bases, and 19 bases lay in between. Looked up from germline, CDR1 is MGHRA and CDR2 is YSYEKL. This CDR3 is CASLKLGALDNEQFF. CDR3 bases: TGCGCCAGCCTAAAGTTGGGGGCCCTAGACAATGAGCAGTTCTTC.

The chain recombines TRBV6-2 or TRBV6-3 with TRBJ2-2, with D unresolved. V dropped 4 bases and J dropped 0 bases, with 12 bases sitting between them. The CDR3 is 16 residues long. The germline V gene has CDR1 MNHEY and CDR2 SVGEGT. The CDR3 DNA reads TGTGCCAGCAGTTTTCGTTTGGTGGCGAACACCGGGGAGCTGTTTTTT. This codes for CASSFRLVANTGELFF.